These 23 T cell receptor beta chains were all obtained from the same sample, sequenced in a study of blood T cell repertoires in COVID-19. Only in-frame clones appear in the TCRdb table, and some are missing; sequencing was by immunoSEQ multiplex PCR. The repertoire holds 300,000 to 400,000 clones, with around 82% as singletons. The specimen sequenced was peripheral blood. The source is a man aged 30 to 45 with active or convalescent COVID-19.

The chain joins TRBV7-9 to TRBJ2-7; no clear D. From germline, CDR1 is SEHNR and CDR2 FQNEAQ (reference sequence). The CDR3 is 11 residues long. V lost 11 bases to trimming and J lost 5 bases, with 13 bases between them. The CDR3 loop reads CASQKNDEQYF. The CDR3 nucleotides read TGTGCCTCCCAGAAGAATGACGAGCAGTACTTC.

The chain has TRBV9 and TRBJ2-1; 10 bases align to TRBD2. CDR1 is SGDLS, CDR2 YYNGEE, per germline. V trimming: 3 bases; J trimming: 5 bases; junction bases outside the gene matches: 17. The CDR3 covers 19 residues. The DNA of the CDR3 is TGTGCCAGCAGCGCCTCGGAGCGGGAGGGCCTTTGGGGGAACAATGAGCAGTTCTTC. This sequence encodes CASSASEREGLWGNNEQFF.

This sequence joins TRBV3-1 (or the pseudogene TRBV3-2) and TRBJ1-3, with D possibly matching TRBD1 (5 bases). Germline V gives CDR1 LGHDT, CDR2 YNNKEL (reference sequence). The CDR3 is 16 residues long. V lost 1 base and J lost 4, with 14 bases in between. The DNA for the CDR3 is TGTGCCAGCAGCCAAGGGCGGGGACCCTACGGAAACACCATATATTTT. Residues: CASSQGRGPYGNTIYF.

This clone was detected once. The chain has TRBV6-2 or TRBV6-3 and TRBJ1-1; a possible D gene is TRBD1 (6 bases). V was shortened by 6 bases and J by 1 base, with 12 bases between the two germline ends. The CDR3 spans 14 residues. The germline V gene has CDR1 MNHEY and CDR2 SVGEGT. The CDR3 sequence: CASSPGQKNTEAFF. In nucleotides, the CDR3 is TGTGCCAGCAGCCCGGGACAAAAGAACACTGAAGCTTTCTTT.

The rearrangement uses TRBV6-5 and TRBJ2-5; 10 bases align to TRBD2. This CDR3 contains 15 residues. Germline CDR1 is MNHEY and CDR2 is SVGAGI. The ends lost 2 bases at V and 7 bases at J; junction bases unmatched: 7. The CDR3 nucleotides read TGTGCCAGCAGTTACGGGGGTAGCGGGAGGTCGACCCAGTACTTC. Translated: CASSYGGSGRSTQYF.

V gene TRBV5-8 combines with J gene TRBJ2-1; 9 bases are shared with TRBD2. V was clipped by 0 bases and J by 8 bases; unmatched bases: 3. Looked up from germline, CDR1 is SGHTS and CDR2 is YDEGEE. The CDR3 loop spans 14 amino acids. CDR3 amino acids: CASSLGLAADEQFF. The CDR3 coding sequence is TGTGCCAGCAGCTTGGGACTAGCGGCGGATGAGCAGTTCTTC.

This sequence joins TRBV24-1 and TRBJ2-3, with D maybe TRBD1 (5 bases). Germline CDR1 KGHDR, CDR2 SFDVKD. Between the trimmed V and J ends, which lost 3 bases and 0 bases, there was a span of 9 bases. The CDR3 has 15 amino acids. For the CDR3, the DNA is TGTGCCACCAGTGATCCAGCAGGGAGCACAGATACGCAGTATTTT. It translates to CATSDPAGSTDTQYF.

The chain is built from TRBV14 and TRBJ2-1, with 7 nucleotides matching TRBD2. The CDR3 spans 16 residues. After removal of 1 base from V and 3 bases from J, the junction contained 6 bases not matched to a gene. Per the germline V gene, CDR1 is SGHDN and CDR2 is FVKESK. The CDR3 spells CASSQAGTMDYNEQFF. The CDR3 nucleotides are TGTGCCAGCAGCCAAGCCGGGACTATGGACTACAATGAGCAGTTCTTC.

The chain is built from TRBV7-6 and TRBJ2-2, with TRBD2 matching 8 bases. The CDR3 runs to 15 residues. The V gene end was trimmed by 2 bases and the J gene end by 4 bases; junction bases not matched to a gene: 3. In germline, CDR1 is SGHVS, CDR2 FNYEAQ. This CDR3 reads CASSLRSGSTGELFF. DNA for the CDR3: TGTGCCAGCAGCTTAAGGAGCGGGAGCACCGGGGAGCTGTTTTTT.

The chain employs TRBV6-5 and TRBJ2-1; tentatively, D is TRBD2 (6 bases). V lost 9 bases to trimming and J lost 0 bases, with 15 bases between them. The CDR3 loop spans 15 amino acids. Germline CDR1 and CDR2: MNHEY and SVGAGI. CDR3 in DNA: TGTGCCAGTACAAGTGGGGGGAGCTCCTACAATGAGCAGTTCTTC. Its translation: CASTSGGSSYNEQFF.

The chain has TRBV4-1 and TRBJ2-5, with no clear D. The CDR3 contains 13 residues. Germline CDR1 and CDR2: MGHRA and YSYEKL. V lost 1 base and J lost 3, with 6 bases in between. DNA of the CDR3: TGCGCCAGCAGCCAAGCCCTCGAAGAGACCCAGTACTTC. It codes for CASSQALEETQYF.

This clone was seen more than once but under ten times. The J gene is TRBJ1-2, the V gene TRBV12-3 or TRBV12-4, with 7 bases that match TRBD1. CDR3 length equals 13 residues. V was pared by 6 bases and J by 1 base, with 2 bases of the junction left unmatched. CDR3 bases: TGTGCCAGCAGGCACAGGGGTAACTATGGCTACACCTTC. Translating it yields CASRHRGNYGYTF.

This rearrangement joins TRBV10-3 to TRBJ1-5; 8 positions match TRBD1. Germline V gene data show CDR1 as ENHRY and CDR2 as SYGVKD. The junction had 7 bases not matched to a gene; V was cut back by 9 bases and J by 6 bases. The CDR3 length is 13 residues. For the CDR3, the DNA is TGTGCCATTGGACAGGGCGTCGCTCAGCCCCAGCATTTT. It is translated as CAIGQGVAQPQHF.

The chain couples TRBV20-1 to TRBJ1-2, with TRBD1 matching 7 bases. Trimming took 5 bases from V and 2 from J; bases not matched to a gene: 5. The CDR3 is 13 residues long. Germline CDR1 DFQATT, CDR2 SNEGSKA (reference sequence). Here the CDR3 DNA reads TGCAGTGCTTGTGACAGGGAAAACTATGGCTACACCTTC. Amino acids: CSACDRENYGYTF.

V gene TRBV19 combines with J gene TRBJ1-3, with D hard to call. Trimming took off 3 bases at V and 3 bases at J, with 9 bases between the two ends. CDR3 size: 14 residues. Germline CDR1 LNHDA, CDR2 SQIVND (reference sequence). Here the CDR3 reads CASSISVLGNTIYF. Here the CDR3 DNA reads TGTGCCAGTAGTATCTCCGTCCTTGGAAACACCATATATTTT.

This chain uses TRBV5-4 with TRBJ2-3; D unresolved. The V end was cut by 2 bases, the J end by 1 base, with 14 bases between. CDR1 is SGHNT, CDR2 YYREEE, per germline (reference sequence). The CDR3 totals 16 residues. The CDR3 region has the DNA TGTGCCAGCAGCTTTGTTTCCCCTGCGGGCACAGATACGCAGTATTTT. Protein: CASSFVSPAGTDTQYF.

This clone was seen a single time. The chain joins TRBV13 to TRBJ1-3; possible D gene TRBD1, 5 bases. V gave up 4 bases and J gave up 3 bases, with 10 bases separating them. This CDR3 is 14 amino acids long. From germline, CDR1 is PRHDT and CDR2 FYEKMQ (reference sequence). CDR3 amino acids: CASSSRGNGNTIYF. The CDR3 DNA reads TGTGCCAGCAGCTCCCGGGGGAATGGAAACACCATATATTTT.

The V gene is TRBV20-1, the J gene TRBJ2-3; tentative D call: TRBD1 (6 bases). Germline V gene data show CDR1 as DFQATT and CDR2 as SNEGSKA (reference sequence). The CDR3 totals 11 residues. Trimming took 0 bases from V and 11 from J, leaving 9 bases between them. DNA of the CDR3: TGCAGTGCTAGAGACCGAGGGGGGCAGTATTTT. Translated, it gives CSARDRGGQYF.

This chain uses TRBV3-1 (or the pseudogene TRBV3-2) with TRBJ2-5; D is possibly TRBD1 (6 bases). V lost 5 bases to trimming and J lost 1 base, with 17 bases between them. Germline V gives CDR1 LGHDT, CDR2 YNNKEL (reference sequence). This CDR3 spans 16 amino acids. This CDR3 reads CASSLSLTGFQETQYF. The CDR3 DNA reads as TGTGCCAGCAGCTTAAGCCTGACAGGTTTCCAAGAGACCCAGTACTTC.

The V gene is TRBV6-6, the J gene TRBJ2-2, with D hard to call. Germline V gene sequence: CDR1 MNHNY, CDR2 SVGAGI (reference sequence). The CDR3 extends over 13 amino acids. V lost 5 bases and J lost 4, with 8 bases in between. Here the CDR3 DNA reads TGTGCCAGCAGTCCCCCCTCCACCGGGGAGCTGTTTTTT. Translation: CASSPPSTGELFF.

The genes are TRBV9 and TRBJ2-3; D gene unclear. Germline assignment: CDR1 SGDLS and CDR2 YYNGEE. The V gene lost 1 base and the J gene lost 2 bases, with 11 bases spanning the gap. The CDR3 has 15 amino acids. CDR3 coding DNA: TGTGCCAGCAGCGTAAGTCGCAGTTTCACAGATACGCAGTATTTT. Translated, it gives CASSVSRSFTDTQYF.

The chain has TRBV2 and TRBJ1-6; D is unclear. This CDR3 spans 14 amino acids. With 6 bases removed from V and 2 bases from J, the gap between germline ends came to 8 bases. Germline values: CDR1 SNHLY, CDR2 FYNNEI. The CDR3 coding sequence is TGTGCCAGCAGGGGAGACACCTATAATTCACCCCTCCACTTT. It specifies CASRGDTYNSPLHF.

J is TRBJ2-1 and V is TRBV5-1; a weak D match, TRBD2 (6 bases). This CDR3 spans 18 amino acids. The V end lost 3 bases, the J end lost 0 bases, and 19 bases lay between the germline ends. CDR1 and CDR2 from the germline V gene are SGHRS and YFSETQ. The CDR3 spells CASSSRGGGASSYNEQFF. The CDR3 DNA reads TGCGCCAGCAGCTCTCGGGGTGGAGGGGCGAGCTCCTACAATGAGCAGTTCTTC.